The 24 T cell receptor beta chains reported below all come from one sample, sequenced in a study of T cells after yellow fever vaccination. TCRdb re-analysed the 5' RACE reads in MiXCR, keeping a single row per CDR3 protein. This sample has over 70,000 distinct CDR3 sequences, with about 7.7% found just once. The starting material was CD8+ T cells sorted from PBMCs, obtained on the day of the yellow fever booster vaccination. The receptors come from a man aged 30 to 39 who received the YFV17D yellow fever vaccine.

This clonotype was seen only a few times. The V call is TRBV19, the J call TRBJ2-2; D not certain. Trimming took off 6 bases at V and 6 bases at J, with 8 bases between the two ends. Germline values: CDR1 LNHDA, CDR2 SQIVND (reference sequence). This CDR3 comprises 12 residues. This CDR3 is CASRQRAGELFF. CDR3 sequence (DNA): TGTGCCAGTAGGCAAAGGGCCGGGGAGCTGTTTTTT.

This clonotype was recorded a few times. J is TRBJ2-5 and V is TRBV18; 8 bases are shared with TRBD1. The CDR3 length is 16 residues. The V and J ends lost 3 bases and 0 bases, in that order; junction bases with no gene match: 6. Germline V CDR1 and CDR2: KGHSH, LQKENI. As DNA, the CDR3 is TGTGCCAGCTCACCGAGGACAGGGAGTGACCAAGAGACCCAGTACTTC. Translating it yields CASSPRTGSDQETQYF.

As regards this clonotype: A much larger clone is a single base away; this may be a read error. This chain links TRBV6-1 with TRBJ1-6; D remains unclear. Germline V gene data show CDR1 as MNHNS and CDR2 as SASEGT. This CDR3 is built from 15 residues. CDR3 sequence: CASSAVGVYNSPIHF. For the CDR3, the DNA is TGTGCCAGCAGTGCTGTCGGGGTCTATAATTCACCCATCCACTTT.

At least ten counts were recorded for this clonotype. This chain links TRBV5-1 with TRBJ2-1; 10 positions agree with TRBD2. Trimming at V came to 0 bases and at J to 8 bases, leaving 5 bases not matched to a gene. Germline CDR1 SGHRS, CDR2 YFSETQ. The length of the CDR3 is 15 residues. The CDR3 nucleotides read TGCGCCAGCAGCTTGGAAGCGGGAGGGCCTGATGAGCAGTTCTTC. Translated: CASSLEAGGPDEQFF. Full variable domain (rest looked up from reference TRBV5-1 and TRBJ2-1): KAGVTQTPRYLIKTRGQQVTLSCSPISGHRSVSWYQQTPGQGLQFLFEYFSETQRNKGNFPGRFSGRQFSNSRSEMNVSTLELGDSALYLCASSLEAGGPDEQFFGPGTRLTVL.

The DNA of the CDR3 is TGTGCCAGTAGTCCCAGGACTAGCGGAGCGATGGGGGATGAGCAGTTCTTC. Amino acid sequence: CASSPRTSGAMGDEQFF. J is TRBJ2-1 and V is TRBV19; 10 bases align to TRBD2. The CDR3 length is 17 residues. The germline CDR1 and CDR2 sequences are LNHDA and SQIVND (reference sequence). V trimming: 5 bases; J trimming: 8 bases; junction bases outside the gene matches: 15.

This clonotype was recorded a few times. The rearrangement links TRBV27 to TRBJ2-2; perhaps TRBD2 as D (5 bases). CDR1 and CDR2 (germline): MNHEY, SMNVEV (reference sequence). This CDR3 spans 14 amino acids. The germline V and J ends were trimmed by 8 bases and 7 bases, with 17 bases remaining between them. The CDR3 loop is CASGLPPRVGELFF. CDR3 in DNA: TGTGCCAGCGGACTCCCCCCAAGGGTCGGGGAGCTGTTTTTT.

The chain links TRBV3-1 to TRBJ2-7; D gene unclear. Per the germline V gene, CDR1 is LGHDT and CDR2 is YNNKEL (reference sequence). The CDR3 loop spans 12 amino acids. V gave up 0 bases and J gave up 7 bases, with 7 bases separating them. In DNA, the CDR3 is TGTGCCAGCAGCCAAGATCGTCTTGAGCAGTACTTC. Protein: CASSQDRLEQYF.

This clonotype was seen ten or more times. The chain has TRBV12-3 or TRBV12-4 and TRBJ2-1; D might be TRBD1 or TRBD2, each matching 5 bases. V lost 5 bases and J 10 bases, leaving 18 bases between the germline ends. This CDR3 region has 14 residues. CDR3 region: CASSTYGTESEQFF. DNA of the CDR3: TGTGCCAGCAGTACCTACGGGACGGAGTCGGAGCAGTTCTTC.

This clonotype has a count of ten or more. This chain connects TRBV6-2 or TRBV6-3 to TRBJ2-1; TRBD2 aligns across 11 bases. The CDR3 totals 17 residues. The V segment lost 5 bases and the J segment 0 bases; nucleotides outside the gene matches: 6. The germline V gene encodes CDR1 MNHEY and CDR2 SVGEGT. The CDR3 DNA follows: TGTGCCAGCAGTCCAAGACTAGCGGGGAGCTCCTACAATGAGCAGTTCTTC. Its translation: CASSPRLAGSSYNEQFF.

The genes are TRBV27 and TRBJ2-7, with TRBD2 identical over 12 bases. V lost 4 bases and J lost 7; bases outside the gene matches: 11. Germline V gene lookup returns CDR1 MNHEY and CDR2 SMNVEV (reference sequence). The CDR3 covers 16 residues. CDR3 nucleotide sequence: TGTGCCAGCAGTTCGTGGACTAGCGGGACTTATGGAGAGCAGTACTTC. Encoded protein: CASSSWTSGTYGEQYF.

The chain recombines TRBV20-1 with TRBJ2-3; the match to TRBD1 covers 7 bases. With V trimmed by 3 bases and J by 7 bases, 10 bases remained unmatched. The CDR3 runs to 14 residues. Germline V gene lookup returns CDR1 DFQATT and CDR2 SNEGSKA (reference sequence). CDR3 nucleotides: TGCAGTGCTAGGGACCCCGACAGGGACCATACGCAGTATTTT. Translated, it gives CSARDPDRDHTQYF.

V and J are TRBV20-1 and TRBJ2-4, with D possibly TRBD1 on 6 matching bases. CDR1 is DFQATT, CDR2 SNEGSKA, per germline (reference sequence). Trimming shortened V by 5 bases and J by 3 bases, and 11 bases separated the two germline ends. CDR3 length: 13 amino acids. CDR3 in amino acids: CSAYRDIKNIQYF. For the CDR3, the DNA is TGCAGTGCTTACAGGGATATCAAAAACATTCAGTACTTC.

J is TRBJ1-1 and V is TRBV18; D unresolved. Trimming removed 4 bases from V and 1 base from J, with 7 bases in between. The germline gives CDR1 KGHSH, CDR2 LQKENI. This CDR3 is 13 amino acids long. DNA for the CDR3: TGTGCCAGCTCACGCCCTGGGAACACTGAAGCTTTCTTT. This encodes CASSRPGNTEAFF.

This clonotype was counted only a few times. The chain uses TRBV7-2 and TRBJ2-7, with D uncertain. Germline V gene lookup returns CDR1 SGHTA and CDR2 FQGNSA. The V and J ends lost 1 base and 4 bases respectively, with 11 bases between them. The CDR3 is 14 residues long. The chain's CDR3 is CASSLGISVYEQYF. CDR3 sequence (DNA): TGTGCCAGCAGCTTAGGTATTTCGGTATACGAGCAGTACTTC. Filled out from reference TRBV7-2 and TRBJ2-7, the complete variable domain reads GAGVSQSPSNKVTEKGKDVELRCDPISGHTALYWYRQSLGQGLEFLIYFQGNSAPDKSGLPSDRFSAERTGGSVSTLTIQRTQQEDSAVYLCASSLGISVYEQYFGPGTRLTVT.

This clonotype was seen repeatedly, ten times or more. This chain joins TRBV3-1 and TRBJ2-2; 8 bases are shared with TRBD1. The CDR3 is 17 amino acids. J gave up 1 base and V 0 bases, and 4 bases lay outside the gene matches. Germline V lookup: CDR1 LGHDT, CDR2 YNNKEL (reference sequence). CDR3 residues: CASSQESDRVNTGELFF. Written as DNA, the CDR3 is TGTGCCAGCAGCCAAGAGTCGGACAGGGTGAACACCGGGGAGCTGTTTTTT.

This clonotype has more than one count but fewer than ten. The chain links TRBV29-1 to TRBJ2-1; 7 bases agree with TRBD2. This CDR3 has 12 amino acids. Germline-derived CDR1 and CDR2 are SQVTM and ANQGSEA. V was pared by 7 bases and J by 8 bases, with 8 bases of the junction left unmatched. The CDR3 region is CSAYTSDDEQFF. In nucleotides, the CDR3 is TGCAGCGCCTACACTAGCGACGATGAGCAGTTCTTC.

The chain recombines TRBV29-1 with TRBJ1-4, with 9 bases identical to TRBD1. This CDR3 spans 13 amino acids. CDR1 is SQVTM and CDR2 is ANQGSEA in the germline V gene. V lost 4 bases, J lost 7 bases, and 4 bases stayed unmatched. The DNA of the CDR3 is TGCAGCGTTGGTGGACAGGGGTTTGAAAAACTGTTTTTT. This translates into CSVGGQGFEKLFF.

The chain carries TRBV29-1 and TRBJ2-7, with D possibly being TRBD2 (5 bases). Germline V gives CDR1 SQVTM, CDR2 ANQGSEA. The CDR3 contains 15 residues. V was shortened by 2 bases and J by 3 bases, with 17 bases between the two germline ends. CDR3 region: CSVETERYGSYEQYF. For the CDR3, the DNA is TGCAGCGTTGAAACGGAGAGGTATGGGAGCTACGAGCAGTACTTC.

This clonotype was picked up a small number of times. The rearrangement uses TRBV11-2 and TRBJ2-5; 12 positions agree with TRBD2. The germline CDR1 and CDR2 sequences are SGHAT and FQNNGV. V lost 4 bases and J lost 4; bases outside the gene matches: 13. CDR3 length: 18 residues. DNA for the CDR3: TGTGCCAGCAGCTCCGGACTAGCGGGAACACTTTTACTAGAGACCCAGTACTTC. Translation: CASSSGLAGTLLLETQYF. Combining the CDR3 with reference TRBV11-2 and TRBJ2-5 gives the whole variable domain EAGVAQSPRYKIIEKRQSVAFWCNPISGHATLYWYQQILGQGPKLLIQFQNNGVVDDSQLPKDRFSAERLKGVDSTLKIQPAKLEDSAVYLCASSSGLAGTLLLETQYFGPGTRLLVL.

The rearrangement uses TRBV7-6 and TRBJ1-1; a weak D match, TRBD1 (6 bases). This CDR3 contains 15 residues. Germline CDR1 and CDR2: SGHVS and FNYEAQ. V lost 4 bases and J 0 bases, leaving 12 bases between the germline ends. CDR3 nucleotides: TGTGCCAGCAGCTCTCTACAGGGACTGAACACTGAAGCTTTCTTT. It codes for CASSSLQGLNTEAFF.

This rearrangement joins TRBV27 to TRBJ2-5; 10 bases align to TRBD2. Germline V gene data show CDR1 as MNHEY and CDR2 as SMNVEV (reference sequence). The CDR3 consists of 15 residues. The trim removed 3 bases at V and 4 bases at J, leaving 5 bases unmatched. The chain's CDR3 is CASSFGLAGVETQYF. In DNA form, the CDR3 reads TGTGCCAGCAGTTTCGGGCTAGCGGGAGTAGAGACCCAGTACTTC.

This clonotype showed up many times. The chain couples TRBV12-3 or TRBV12-4 to TRBJ2-5, with TRBD1 matching 7 bases. Trimming cost V 5 bases and J 1 base; bases outside gene matches: 4. The CDR3 covers 14 residues. CDR3 sequence reads: CASSRTGVQETQYF. The CDR3 nucleotides read TGTGCCAGCAGTCGGACAGGAGTCCAAGAGACCCAGTACTTC.

The sample holds one count of this clonotype. A read error may explain this, as a much larger clone is one base away. The CDR3: CASTLTSCEQFF. CDR3 coding DNA: TGTGCCAGCACCTTGACTAGCTGTGAGCAGTTCTTC. The rearrangement joins TRBV7-9 to TRBJ2-1; 7 bases align to TRBD2. This CDR3 contains 12 residues. V was clipped by 7 bases and J by 9 bases; unmatched bases: 6. CDR1 and CDR2 (germline): SEHNR, FQNEAQ (reference sequence).

This clonotype was picked up a small number of times. The chain employs TRBV12-3 or TRBV12-4 and TRBJ2-3, with 12 bases that match TRBD2. J was trimmed by 4 bases and V by 6 bases; bases with no gene match: 5. CDR3 length: 15 residues. CDR3 sequence (DNA): TGTGCCAGCAGGACTAGCGGGAGCCGGGCAGATACGCAGTATTTT. It codes for CASRTSGSRADTQYF.